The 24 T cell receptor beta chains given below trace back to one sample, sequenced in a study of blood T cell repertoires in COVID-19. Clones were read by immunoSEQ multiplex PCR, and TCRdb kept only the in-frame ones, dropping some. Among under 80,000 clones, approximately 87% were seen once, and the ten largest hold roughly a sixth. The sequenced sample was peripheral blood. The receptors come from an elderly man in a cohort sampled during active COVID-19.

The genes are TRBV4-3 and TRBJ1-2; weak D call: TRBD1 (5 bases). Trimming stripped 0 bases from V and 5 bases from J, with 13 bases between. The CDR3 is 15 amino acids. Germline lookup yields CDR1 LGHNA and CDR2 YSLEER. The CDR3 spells CASSQEKGRWYGYTF. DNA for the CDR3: TGCGCCAGCAGCCAAGAGAAGGGGCGCTGGTATGGCTACACCTTC.

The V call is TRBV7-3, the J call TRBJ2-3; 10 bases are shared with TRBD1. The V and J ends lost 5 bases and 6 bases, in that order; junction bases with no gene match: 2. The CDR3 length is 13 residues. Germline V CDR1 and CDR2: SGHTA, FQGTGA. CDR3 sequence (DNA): TGTGCCAGCAGCGGGACAGGGGAGGATACGCAGTATTTT. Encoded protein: CASSGTGEDTQYF.

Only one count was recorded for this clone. CDR3 amino acids: CASSSPGSYEQYV. The CDR3 bases are TGTGCCAGCAGTTCTCCCGGCTCCTACGAGCAGTACGTC. V and J are TRBV6-5 and TRBJ2-7; D remains ambiguous. Germline V CDR1 and CDR2: MNHEY, SVGAGI. The CDR3 is 13 residues long. The V end lost 4 bases, the J end lost 0 bases, and 7 bases lay between the germline ends.

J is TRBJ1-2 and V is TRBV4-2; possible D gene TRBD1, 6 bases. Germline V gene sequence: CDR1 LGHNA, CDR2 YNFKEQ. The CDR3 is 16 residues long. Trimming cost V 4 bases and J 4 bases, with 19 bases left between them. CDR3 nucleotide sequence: TGTGCCAGCAGCCCGACCGGGGGGGCGTGGGGCTATGGCTACACCTTC. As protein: CASSPTGGAWGYGYTF.

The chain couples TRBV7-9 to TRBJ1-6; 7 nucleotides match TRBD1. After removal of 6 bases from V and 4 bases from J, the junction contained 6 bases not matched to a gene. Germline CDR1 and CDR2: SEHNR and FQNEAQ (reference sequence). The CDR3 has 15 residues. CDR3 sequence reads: CASRPGQAYNSPLHF. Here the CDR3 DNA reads TGTGCCAGCAGGCCCGGACAGGCTTATAATTCACCCCTCCACTTT. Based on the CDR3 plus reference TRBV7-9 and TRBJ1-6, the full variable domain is DTGVSQNPRHKITKRGQNVTFRCDPISEHNRLYWYRQTLGQGPEFLTYFQNEAQLEKSRLLSDRFSAERPKGSFSTLEIQRTEQGDSAMYLCASRPGQAYNSPLHFGNGTRLTVT.

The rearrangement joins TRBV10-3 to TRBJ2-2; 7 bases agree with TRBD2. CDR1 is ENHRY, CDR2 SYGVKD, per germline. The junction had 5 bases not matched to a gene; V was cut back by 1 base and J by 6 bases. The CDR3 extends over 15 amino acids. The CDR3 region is CAISELQRGPGELFF. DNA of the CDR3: TGTGCCATCAGTGAGTTGCAGCGGGGTCCCGGGGAGCTGTTTTTT.

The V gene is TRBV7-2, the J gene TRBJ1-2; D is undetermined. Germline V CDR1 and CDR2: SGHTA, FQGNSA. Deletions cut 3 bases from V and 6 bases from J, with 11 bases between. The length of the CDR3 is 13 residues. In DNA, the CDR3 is TGTGCCAGCAGCTTCGAAGGAGGGCATGGCTACACCTTC. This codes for CASSFEGGHGYTF.

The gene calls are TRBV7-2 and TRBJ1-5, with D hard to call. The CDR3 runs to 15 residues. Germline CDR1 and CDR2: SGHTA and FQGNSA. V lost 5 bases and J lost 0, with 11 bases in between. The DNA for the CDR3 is TGTGCCAGCAGCCCCTACCGGGATAGCAATCAGCCCCAGCATTTT. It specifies CASSPYRDSNQPQHF.

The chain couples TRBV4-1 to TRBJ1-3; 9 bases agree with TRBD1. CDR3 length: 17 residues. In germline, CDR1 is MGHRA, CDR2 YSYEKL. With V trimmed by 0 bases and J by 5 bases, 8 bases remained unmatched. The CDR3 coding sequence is TGCGCCAGCAGCCAAGATTCCGGGGACAGGGATAGAAACACCATATATTTT. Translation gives CASSQDSGDRDRNTIYF.

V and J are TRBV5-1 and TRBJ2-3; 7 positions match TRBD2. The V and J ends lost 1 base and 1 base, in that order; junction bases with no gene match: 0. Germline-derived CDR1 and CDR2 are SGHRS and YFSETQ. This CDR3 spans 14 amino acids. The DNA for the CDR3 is TGCGCCAGCAGCTTGAGCGGGGGCACAGATACGCAGTATTTT. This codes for CASSLSGGTDTQYF.

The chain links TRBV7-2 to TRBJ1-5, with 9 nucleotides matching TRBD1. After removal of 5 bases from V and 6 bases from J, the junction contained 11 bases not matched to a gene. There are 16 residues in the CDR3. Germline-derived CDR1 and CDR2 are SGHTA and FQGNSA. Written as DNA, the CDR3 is TGTGCCAGCAGCCCAGGACAGGGGCTAGGTGTTCAGCCCCAGCATTTT. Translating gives CASSPGQGLGVQPQHF.

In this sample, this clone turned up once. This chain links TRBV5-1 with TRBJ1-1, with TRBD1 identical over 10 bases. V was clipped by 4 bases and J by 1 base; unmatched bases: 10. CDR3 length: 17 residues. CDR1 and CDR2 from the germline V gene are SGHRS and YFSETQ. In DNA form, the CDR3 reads TGCGCCAGCAGCCCCCCGGGACAGGGGATCGGGAACACTGAAGCTTTCTTT. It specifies CASSPPGQGIGNTEAFF.

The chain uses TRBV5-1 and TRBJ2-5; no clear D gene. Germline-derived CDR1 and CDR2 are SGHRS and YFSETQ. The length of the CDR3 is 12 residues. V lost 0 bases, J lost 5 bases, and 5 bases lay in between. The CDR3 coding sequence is TGCGCCAGCAGCTTGGCCTCGGAGACCCAGTACTTC. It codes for CASSLASETQYF.

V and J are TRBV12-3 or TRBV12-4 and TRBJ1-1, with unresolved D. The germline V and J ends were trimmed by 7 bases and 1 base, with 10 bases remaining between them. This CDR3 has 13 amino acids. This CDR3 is CASTKQWNTEAFF. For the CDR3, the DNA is TGTGCCAGCACTAAACAGTGGAACACTGAAGCTTTCTTT.

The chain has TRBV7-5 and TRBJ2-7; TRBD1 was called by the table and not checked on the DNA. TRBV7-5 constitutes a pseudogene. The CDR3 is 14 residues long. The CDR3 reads CVRSSGQGAYEQYV. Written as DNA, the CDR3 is TGTGTCAGAAGCTCGGGACAGGGGGCCTACGAGCAGTACGTC.

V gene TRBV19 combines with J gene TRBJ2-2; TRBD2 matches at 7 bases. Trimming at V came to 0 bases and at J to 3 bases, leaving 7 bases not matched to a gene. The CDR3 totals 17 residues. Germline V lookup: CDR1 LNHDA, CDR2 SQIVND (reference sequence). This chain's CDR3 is CASSIDLGGSYTGELFF. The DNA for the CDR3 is TGTGCCAGTAGTATAGATCTGGGCGGGAGTTACACCGGGGAGCTGTTTTTT.

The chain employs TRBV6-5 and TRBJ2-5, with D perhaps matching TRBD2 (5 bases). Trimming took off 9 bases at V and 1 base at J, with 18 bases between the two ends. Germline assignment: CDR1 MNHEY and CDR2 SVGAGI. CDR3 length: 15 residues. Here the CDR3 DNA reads TGTGCCAGAGCAACCCTGTTGAGGGTCCAAGAGACCCAGTACTTC. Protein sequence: CARATLLRVQETQYF.

The CDR3 bases are TGTGCCAGCAGCACAGGAGCGAGTGAAGCTTTCTTT. Protein product: CASSTGASEAFF. J is TRBJ1-1 and V is TRBV3-1 (or the pseudogene TRBV3-2), with D possibly TRBD1 on 5 matching bases. CDR1 is LGHDT and CDR2 is YNNKEL in the germline V gene (reference sequence). The CDR3 has 12 amino acids. V lost 5 bases to trimming and J lost 7 bases, with 11 bases between them.

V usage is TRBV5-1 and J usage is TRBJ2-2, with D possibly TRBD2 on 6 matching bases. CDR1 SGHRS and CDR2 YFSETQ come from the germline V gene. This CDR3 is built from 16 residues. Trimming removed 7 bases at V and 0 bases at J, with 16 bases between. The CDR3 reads CASEVVSGSNTGELFF. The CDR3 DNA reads TGCGCCAGCGAAGTAGTCAGCGGGTCGAACACCGGGGAGCTGTTTTTT.

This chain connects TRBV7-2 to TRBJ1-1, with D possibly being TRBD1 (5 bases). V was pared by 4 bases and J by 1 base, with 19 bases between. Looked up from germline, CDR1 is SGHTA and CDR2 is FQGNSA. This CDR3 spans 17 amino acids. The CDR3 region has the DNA TGTGCCAGCAGCTCGACCTCGGTGCGGGGCGGGAACACTGAAGCTTTCTTT. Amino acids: CASSSTSVRGGNTEAFF.

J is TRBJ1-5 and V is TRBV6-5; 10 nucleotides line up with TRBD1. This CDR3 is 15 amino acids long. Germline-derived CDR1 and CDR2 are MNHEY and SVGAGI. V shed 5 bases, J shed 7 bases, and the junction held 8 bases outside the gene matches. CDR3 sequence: CASSSGTGEGQPQHF. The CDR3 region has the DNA TGTGCCAGCAGTAGCGGGACAGGGGAAGGCCAGCCCCAGCATTTT.

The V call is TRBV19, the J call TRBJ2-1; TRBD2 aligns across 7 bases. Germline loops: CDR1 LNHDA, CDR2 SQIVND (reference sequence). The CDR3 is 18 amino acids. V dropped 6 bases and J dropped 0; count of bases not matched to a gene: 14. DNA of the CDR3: TGTGCCAGTAGCCTAAAAATCCGCGGACTAGGCTCCTACAATGAGCAGTTCTTC. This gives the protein CASSLKIRGLGSYNEQFF. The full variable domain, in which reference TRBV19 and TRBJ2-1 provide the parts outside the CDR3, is DGGITQSPKYLFRKEGQNVTLSCEQNLNHDAMYWYRQDPGQGLRLIYYSQIVNDFQKGDIAEGYSVSREKKESFPLTVTSAQKNPTAFYLCASSLKIRGLGSYNEQFFGPGTRLTVL.

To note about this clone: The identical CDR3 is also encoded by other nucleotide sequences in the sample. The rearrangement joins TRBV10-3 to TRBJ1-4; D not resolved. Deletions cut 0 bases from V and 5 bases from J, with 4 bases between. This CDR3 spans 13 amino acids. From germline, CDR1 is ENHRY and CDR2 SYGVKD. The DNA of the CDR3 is TGTGCCATCAGTGAGTCTCGGAATGAAAAACTGTTTTTT. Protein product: CAISESRNEKLFF.

CDR3 bases: TGTGCCAGCAGTGTAGTCCCGGGGGGGGGCGGCGATACGCAGTATTTT. Translated: CASSVVPGGGGDTQYF. V gene TRBV28 combines with J gene TRBJ2-3, with 8 bases aligning to TRBD2. J lost 6 bases, V lost 5 bases, and 13 bases had no gene match. This CDR3 has 16 amino acids. Germline CDR1 is MDHEN and CDR2 is SYDVKM.